One sample yielded the 29 T cell receptor beta chains listed below, sequenced in a study of neurological immune-mediated disorders. From the 5' RACE reads, TCRdb called clonotypes with MiXCR, one entry per CDR3 protein. Of roughly 17,000 distinct CDR3 sequences listed, about 9% are singletons. The specimen was CD8+ T cells from blood. These receptors were taken from a man aged 50-59 years in good health.

This clonotype was observed many times. This chain uses TRBV6-5 with TRBJ2-1, with D perhaps TRBD1 (6 bases). Trimming pared 8 bases from V and 6 bases from J, leaving 17 bases between. From germline, CDR1 is MNHEY and CDR2 SVGAGI. The CDR3 is made up of 14 amino acids. CDR3: CASSNRVGSNEQFF. CDR3 coding DNA: TGTGCCAGCTCCAACAGGGTAGGAAGCAATGAGCAGTTCTTC.

This clonotype was observed at least ten times. The CDR3 region is CSARRGTFSYNEQFF. CDR3 nucleotides: TGCAGTGCTAGAAGAGGGACCTTTTCCTACAATGAGCAGTTCTTC. This chain joins TRBV20-1 and TRBJ2-1; D tentatively reads TRBD1 or TRBD2 (5 bases each). Trimming removed 2 bases from V and 1 base from J, with 12 bases in between. Germline V gene sequence: CDR1 DFQATT, CDR2 SNEGSKA (reference sequence). The length of the CDR3 is 15 residues.

This clonotype was seen a single time. The chain combines TRBV10-3 with TRBJ2-1, with 10 bases matching TRBD2. The CDR3 runs 18 residues. Germline CDR1 ENHRY, CDR2 SYGVKD. The ends lost 10 bases at V and 0 bases at J; junction bases unmatched: 15. CDR3 sequence reads: CATGTSDFGHSSYNEQFF. As DNA, the CDR3 is TGTGCCACCGGGACTAGCGACTTTGGGCACAGCTCCTACAATGAGCAGTTCTTC.

Many counts were recorded for this clonotype. The chain couples TRBV7-3 to TRBJ2-7; D perhaps matches TRBD1 (6 bases). Germline CDR1 SGHTA, CDR2 FQGTGA. Trimming removed 5 bases at V and 2 bases at J, with 19 bases between. The CDR3 runs 16 residues. In DNA, the CDR3 is TGTGCCAGCAGCGAACCTCGGGACACCAGGACCTACGAGCAGTACTTC. Translating it yields CASSEPRDTRTYEQYF.

This clonotype was recorded at least ten times. The J gene is TRBJ2-7, the V gene TRBV5-6; 10 nucleotides align to TRBD1. This CDR3 is built from 16 residues. In germline, CDR1 is SGHDT, CDR2 YYEEEE. J gave up 6 bases and V 3 bases, and 12 bases lay outside the gene matches. As DNA, the CDR3 is TGTGCCAGCAGCTGGGGAGGGACAGGGGTAACGACCGAGCAGTACTTC. It specifies CASSWGGTGVTTEQYF.

This clonotype was counted at least ten times. J is TRBJ2-1 and V is TRBV7-9, with D unclear. CDR3 length equals 13 residues. CDR1 SEHNR and CDR2 FQNEAQ come from the germline V gene (reference sequence). V was cut by 5 bases and J by 8 bases, with 13 bases left in between. The CDR3 loop is CASSPSPGDEQFF. In DNA form, the CDR3 reads TGTGCCAGCAGCCCAAGTCCAGGAGATGAGCAGTTCTTC.

The table lists this clonotype with many counts. The rearrangement links TRBV15 to TRBJ2-3; tentatively, D is TRBD2 (6 bases). Germline V lookup: CDR1 LNHNV, CDR2 YYDKDF (reference sequence). This CDR3 is built from 15 residues. Trimming pared 9 bases from V and 2 bases from J, leaving 18 bases between. The CDR3 region is CATQPRAGTTDTQYF. The DNA of the CDR3 is TGTGCCACGCAGCCGAGGGCGGGGACCACAGATACGCAGTATTTT.

The rearrangement joins TRBV3-1 to TRBJ2-1, with 8 nucleotides matching TRBD1. Losses at the gene ends were 0 bases for V and 9 bases for J; bases not matched to a gene: 10. This CDR3 region has 16 residues. Germline-derived CDR1 and CDR2 are LGHDT and YNNKEL (reference sequence). The CDR3 DNA reads as TGTGCCAGCAGCCAAGAATTATTAGGGACAGGCCGTGAGCAGTTCTTC. As protein: CASSQELLGTGREQFF.

The chain employs TRBV10-3 and TRBJ1-5; the match to TRBD1 covers 8 bases. The V gene's germline CDR1 is ENHRY and CDR2 SYGVKD. This CDR3 is built from 14 residues. V lost 8 bases and J lost 6; bases outside the gene matches: 9. CDR3 protein: CAIGQGKNSQPQHF. The CDR3 DNA sequence: TGTGCCATCGGACAGGGAAAGAATAGTCAGCCCCAGCATTTT.

This clonotype was detected many times. The chain joins TRBV4-3 to TRBJ1-6; D unclear. Germline lookup yields CDR1 LGHNA and CDR2 YSLEER. The CDR3 is 15 amino acids. The ends were cut back, 3 bases at V and 0 bases at J, with 6 bases in the middle. DNA for the CDR3: TGCGCCAGCAGCCAGGAGAGCTCCTATAATTCACCCCTCCACTTT. Translating it yields CASSQESSYNSPLHF.

In this sample, this clonotype turned up many times. This rearrangement joins TRBV6-2 or TRBV6-3 to TRBJ2-1; D gene ambiguous. Trimming cost V 6 bases and J 7 bases, with 13 bases left between them. There are 13 residues in the CDR3. Germline V gene lookup returns CDR1 MNHEY and CDR2 SVGEGT. As DNA, the CDR3 is TGTGCCAGCAGCCCACTCGTAGGGAATGAGCAGTTCTTC. Translated: CASSPLVGNEQFF.

In its sample, this clonotype is medium-sized. For the CDR3, the DNA is TGTGCCAGCAGCTTATCAGACGAGCAGTACTTC. Protein: CASSLSDEQYF. The chain has TRBV7-8 and TRBJ2-7; D gene uncertain. CDR3 size: 11 residues. The V gene's germline CDR1 is SGHVS and CDR2 FQNEAQ. V was trimmed by 2 bases and J by 5 bases, leaving 4 bases between them. Combining the CDR3 with reference TRBV7-8 and TRBJ2-7 gives the whole variable domain GAGVSQSPRYKVAKRGQDVALRCDPISGHVSLFWYQQALGQGPEFLTYFQNEAQLDKSGLPSDRFFAERPEGSVSTLKIQRTQQEDSAVYLCASSLSDEQYFGPGTRLTVT.

At least ten counts were recorded for this clonotype. The genes are TRBV28 and TRBJ2-7; 8 bases map to TRBD1. J lost 5 bases, V lost 4 bases, and 7 bases had no gene match. The germline V gene has CDR1 MDHEN and CDR2 SYDVKM. There are 14 residues in the CDR3. CDR3 in amino acids: CASSSRTGRNEQYF. For the CDR3, the DNA is TGTGCCAGCAGTTCTCGGACAGGGCGGAACGAGCAGTACTTC.

This clonotype was seen at least ten times. The genes are TRBV20-1 and TRBJ2-7; D may correspond to TRBD1 or TRBD2 (5 bases each). The CDR3 is 14 residues long. Germline CDR1 and CDR2: DFQATT and SNEGSKA (reference sequence). Trimming shortened V by 2 bases and J by 7 bases, and 18 bases separated the two germline ends. The CDR3 coding sequence is TGCAGTGCTAGAAGGGTCCGGGACGCGCTTGAGCAGTACTTC. Translating it yields CSARRVRDALEQYF.

The rearrangement joins TRBV15 to TRBJ2-1; 10 bases are shared with TRBD1. Germline CDR1 reads LNHNV; CDR2 reads YYDKDF (reference sequence). V lost 2 bases to trimming and J lost 10 bases; unmatched junction nucleotides: 11. The CDR3 runs 16 residues. CDR3 in DNA: TGTGCCACCAGCAGAACCCCGGGACAGGGGTCGGAAGAGCAGTTCTTC. Translating it yields CATSRTPGQGSEEQFF.

This clonotype was seen at least ten times. DNA for the CDR3: TGCAGTGCTAGAGAACCGCAGGGGGGGGTTCAGCCCCAGCATTTT. It is translated as CSAREPQGGVQPQHF. The chain employs TRBV20-1 and TRBJ1-5; TRBD1 matches 7 bases. The J segment lost 6 bases and the V segment lost 0 bases, leaving 8 bases of the junction unmatched. Germline-derived CDR1 and CDR2 are DFQATT and SNEGSKA (reference sequence). The CDR3 length is 15 residues.

This clonotype has a count of ten or more. The J gene is TRBJ2-5, the V gene TRBV12-3 or TRBV12-4, with a possible D match to TRBD1 (6 bases). The CDR3 extends over 13 amino acids. V was pared by 6 bases and J by 4 bases, with 12 bases between. CDR3 bases: TGTGCCAGCAGGGACAGTGTGGGAGAGACCCAGTACTTC. It is translated as CASRDSVGETQYF.

This clonotype was observed many times. V gene TRBV11-2 combines with J gene TRBJ2-7, with no clear D. The CDR3 is 12 residues long. V was clipped by 5 bases and J by 4 bases, with 9 bases between them. Germline values: CDR1 SGHAT, CDR2 FQNNGV. The CDR3 here is CASSHASYEQYF. Here the CDR3 DNA reads TGTGCCAGCAGCCACGCGAGTTACGAGCAGTACTTC.

The chain has TRBV11-1 and TRBJ2-3, with TRBD2 matching over 9 bases. The CDR3 spans 15 residues. Trimming took 6 bases from V and 4 from J; bases not matched to a gene: 8. Germline V lookup: CDR1 SGHAT, CDR2 FQDESV (reference sequence). CDR3 nucleotide sequence: TGTGCCAGCAGTTCACCGGGACTAGCAGCAGATACGCAGTATTTT. Its translation: CASSSPGLAADTQYF.

Many counts were recorded for this clonotype. The CDR3 protein is CASSQDSYEQYF. CDR3 in DNA: TGTGCCAGCAGCCAAGACAGCTACGAGCAGTACTTC. The rearrangement uses TRBV4-2 and TRBJ2-7; D not certain. The CDR3 length is 12 residues. The germline gives CDR1 LGHNA, CDR2 YNFKEQ. Trimming stripped 0 bases from V and 3 bases from J, with 3 bases between.

This clonotype showed up many times. V is TRBV19 and J is TRBJ2-3; TRBD1 matches at 12 bases. There are 14 residues in the CDR3. The germline V gene has CDR1 LNHDA and CDR2 SQIVND (reference sequence). J was trimmed by 6 bases and V by 8 bases; bases with no gene match: 6. The CDR3 protein is CASGSGQGADTQYF. For the CDR3, the DNA is TGTGCCAGTGGCTCGGGACAGGGGGCCGATACGCAGTATTTT.

This clonotype was counted ten times or more. V usage is TRBV7-8 and J usage is TRBJ2-7, with 10 bases aligning to TRBD2. V was clipped by 2 bases and J by 4 bases; unmatched bases: 17. CDR3 length: 19 residues. Germline V gene lookup returns CDR1 SGHVS and CDR2 FQNEAQ. As DNA, the CDR3 is TGTGCCAGCAGCTTATCAGCCGGGAGGGATCTAGCGGGAGCGTACGAGCAGTACTTC. Translating gives CASSLSAGRDLAGAYEQYF. The full variable domain, its missing parts supplied by reference TRBV7-8 and TRBJ2-7, is GAGVSQSPRYKVAKRGQDVALRCDPISGHVSLFWYQQALGQGPEFLTYFQNEAQLDKSGLPSDRFFAERPEGSVSTLKIQRTQQEDSAVYLCASSLSAGRDLAGAYEQYFGPGTRLTVT.

The sample holds many counts of this clonotype. The rearrangement joins TRBV7-9 to TRBJ1-1, with a weak D call TRBD1 (5 bases). The CDR3 is 16 residues long. With 6 bases removed from V and 0 bases from J, the gap between germline ends came to 17 bases. Germline V gene lookup returns CDR1 SEHNR and CDR2 FQNEAQ (reference sequence). CDR3 nucleotide sequence: TGTGCCAGCAGGCCGCCCCAGGGCTCCATGAACACTGAAGCTTTCTTT. Translation gives CASRPPQGSMNTEAFF.

In its sample, this clonotype was seen many times. The chain carries TRBV9 and TRBJ2-7; D perhaps matches TRBD2 (5 bases). With 2 bases removed from V and 5 bases from J, the gap between germline ends came to 14 bases. CDR1 and CDR2 from the germline V gene are SGDLS and YYNGEE. CDR3 length equals 14 residues. The CDR3 DNA sequence: TGTGCCAGCAGCGTCTGGGGAGACAACGACGAGCAGTACTTC. The encoded protein is CASSVWGDNDEQYF.

This clonotype was counted many times. The V gene is TRBV11-1, the J gene TRBJ2-1; no firm D call. The ends were cut back, 5 bases at V and 7 bases at J, with 12 bases in the middle. CDR3 length: 13 amino acids. CDR1 and CDR2 (germline): SGHAT, FQDESV (reference sequence). In DNA form, the CDR3 reads TGTGCCAGCAGCAAAGCCAGCGTGAATGAGCAGTTCTTC. It translates to CASSKASVNEQFF.

This clonotype was counted ten times or more. V and J are TRBV4-2 and TRBJ2-1, with 8 bases aligning to TRBD1. CDR3 length equals 15 residues. The junction had 9 bases not matched to a gene; V was cut back by 5 bases and J by 6 bases. CDR1 is LGHNA and CDR2 is YNFKEQ in the germline V gene. CDR3 in amino acids: CASSVTQGAGNEQFF. In DNA form, the CDR3 reads TGTGCCAGCAGCGTTACCCAGGGGGCCGGCAATGAGCAGTTCTTC.

This clonotype was seen many times. The chain joins TRBV9 to TRBJ2-6; D not resolved. This CDR3 spans 13 amino acids. Per the germline V gene, CDR1 is SGDLS and CDR2 is YYNGEE. With 0 bases removed from V and 5 bases from J, the gap between germline ends came to 3 bases. The DNA of the CDR3 is TGTGCCAGCAGCGTAGGGCGGGCCAACGTCCTGACTTTC. Translating it yields CASSVGRANVLTF. The full variable domain, with the rest looked up from reference TRBV9 and TRBJ2-6, is DSGVTQTPKHLITATGQRVTLRCSPRSGDLSVYWYQQSLDQGLQFLIQYYNGEERAKGNILERFSAQQFPDLHSELNLSSLELGDSALYFCASSVGRANVLTFGAGSRLTVL.

In its sample, this clonotype was seen many times. The chain is built from TRBV30 and TRBJ2-1; D is unclear. The germline V and J ends were trimmed by 2 bases and 5 bases, with 4 bases remaining between them. This CDR3 comprises 11 residues. In germline, CDR1 is GTSNPN, CDR2 SVGIG (reference sequence). This CDR3 reads CAWSRNNEQFF. The CDR3 bases are TGTGCCTGGAGTCGGAACAATGAGCAGTTCTTC. Combining the CDR3 with reference TRBV30 and TRBJ2-1 gives the whole variable domain SQTIHQWPATLVQPVGSPLSLECTVEGTSNPNLYWYRQAAGRGLQLLFYSVGIGQISSEVPQNLSASRPQDRQFILSSKKLLLSDSGFYLCAWSRNNEQFFGPGTRLTVL.

This clonotype was detected a few times. CDR3 coding DNA: TGTGCCAGCAGCTTAGCTGGGGCCAACGTCCTGACTTTC. Amino acids: CASSLAGANVLTF. This chain links TRBV7-2 with TRBJ2-6; D gene ambiguous. The CDR3 has 13 residues. The V end lost 0 bases, the J end lost 3 bases, and 0 bases lay between the germline ends. Germline assignment: CDR1 SGHTA and CDR2 FQGNSA.